This entry lists 24 T cell receptor beta chains sequenced from one sample in a study of shared clonotypes between healthy human individuals (dated by TCRdb to the early 2020s). To prepare the library, the immunoSEQ multiplex PCR assay was applied. As stored in TCRdb, this immuneACCESS dataset retains in-frame rearrangements with V and J assigned. A fraction of the clones does not appear; measured against another copy, unresolved V genes explain less than half of the discrepancy, and the remainder lacks a known reason. A total of about 120,000 clones appear in this sample, approximately 70% of them only once. The top ten clonotypes cover about 22% of the sample. The sequenced sample was memory CD8+ T cells sorted from blood. Reading the label with the study, this specimen's cell subset or site is: CD45RO+ cells pooled with CCR7-negative TemRA cells. The receptors were sampled from a woman in her thirties in good health.

This chain links TRBV6-5 with TRBJ2-7; TRBD1 matches at 9 bases. From germline, CDR1 is MNHEY and CDR2 SVGAGI. The ends lost 6 bases at V and 5 bases at J; junction bases unmatched: 11. The CDR3 runs to 15 residues. The CDR3 nucleotides read TGTGCCAGCAGGCTACGCCGGACAGGGGTGAACGAGCAGTACTTC. It is translated as CASRLRRTGVNEQYF.

J is TRBJ2-3 and V is TRBV6-6; D perhaps matches TRBD1 (5 bases). The CDR3 is made up of 14 amino acids. V lost 4 bases, J lost 4 bases, and 12 bases lay in between. Germline assignment: CDR1 MNHNY and CDR2 SVGAGI (reference sequence). Here the CDR3 reads CASSFLSRADTQYF. The CDR3 DNA reads as TGTGCCAGCAGTTTCCTATCCAGGGCAGATACGCAGTATTTT.

V and J are TRBV7-9 and TRBJ2-7; 13 nucleotides match TRBD2. Germline V CDR1 and CDR2: SEHNR, FQNEAQ (reference sequence). V shed 5 bases, J shed 4 bases, and the junction held 5 bases outside the gene matches. The CDR3 extends over 15 amino acids. The CDR3 sequence is CASSPRLAGGYEQYF. For the CDR3, the DNA is TGTGCCAGCAGCCCGCGACTAGCGGGAGGATACGAGCAGTACTTC.

The V gene is TRBV7-9, the J gene TRBJ2-1; D unresolved. CDR3 size: 13 residues. The germline V gene encodes CDR1 SEHNR and CDR2 FQNEAQ (reference sequence). The V end lost 2 bases, the J end lost 6 bases, and 8 bases lay between the germline ends. CDR3 DNA: TGTGCCAGCAGCTTACCGGCCCCCAATGAGCAGTTCTTC. It encodes CASSLPAPNEQFF.

The chain joins TRBV15 to TRBJ2-3, with TRBD1 matching over 7 bases. CDR3 length equals 18 residues. Germline V CDR1 and CDR2: LNHNV, YYDKDF (reference sequence). J gave up 1 base and V 3 bases, and 13 bases lay outside the gene matches. The CDR3 reads CATSSPVTGREGTDTQYF. The CDR3 DNA sequence: TGTGCCACCAGCAGTCCCGTGACAGGGCGTGAGGGCACAGATACGCAGTATTTT.

To note about this clone: This clone may be a read error of a much larger clone one base away. Other nucleotide sequences from this sample produce the same CDR3. The chain links TRBV5-1 to TRBJ2-1, with 7 bases matching TRBD2. The V gene end was trimmed by 0 bases and the J gene end by 0 bases; junction bases not matched to a gene: 6. The CDR3 length is 17 residues. Germline values: CDR1 SGHRS, CDR2 YFSETQ. CDR3 amino acids: CASSLEASGSSYNEQFF. Here the CDR3 DNA reads TGCGCCAGCAGCTTGGAGGCTAGCGGAAGCTCCTACAATGAGCAGTTCTTC.

The genes are TRBV14 and TRBJ2-5; D gene ambiguous. The V end was cut by 0 bases, the J end by 3 bases, with 14 bases between. Germline-derived CDR1 and CDR2 are SGHDN and FVKESK. This CDR3 is built from 16 residues. The CDR3 loop is CASSQDLVREEETQYF. The CDR3, as DNA: TGTGCCAGCAGCCAAGATCTTGTTCGTGAAGAAGAGACCCAGTACTTC.

The chain uses TRBV6-5 and TRBJ1-5; no clear D. Germline CDR1 reads MNHEY; CDR2 reads SVGAGI. The CDR3 consists of 15 residues. Trimming shortened V by 8 bases and J by 2 bases, and 16 bases separated the two germline ends. The CDR3 bases are TGTGCCAGCTGCAGCGGGGTTTCGGGCAATCAGCCCCAGCATTTT. It yields the protein CASCSGVSGNQPQHF.

This sequence joins TRBV5-4 and TRBJ2-1, with D perhaps given as TRBD1 or TRBD2 (6 bases each). The CDR3 loop spans 15 amino acids. V was trimmed by 4 bases and J by 3 bases, leaving 14 bases between them. Germline CDR1 is SGHNT and CDR2 is YYREEE (reference sequence). The DNA of the CDR3 is TGTGCCAGCAGCGGAGGGGGAGGAGGCTACAATGAGCAGTTCTTC. Protein sequence: CASSGGGGGYNEQFF.

The gene calls are TRBV28 and TRBJ2-1; 7 bases are a match to TRBD2. The CDR3 length is 15 residues. From germline, CDR1 is MDHEN and CDR2 SYDVKM. With V trimmed by 5 bases and J by 7 bases, 11 bases remained unmatched. The CDR3 here is CASSPPGTIWNEQFF. The CDR3 region has the DNA TGTGCCAGCAGTCCGCCCGGGACTATTTGGAATGAGCAGTTCTTC.

This rearrangement joins TRBV7-9 to TRBJ1-1; D gene uncertain. Germline V CDR1 and CDR2: SEHNR, FQNEAQ (reference sequence). Deletions cut 2 bases from V and 10 bases from J, with 8 bases between. The CDR3 runs to 11 residues. The CDR3 region has the DNA TGTGCCAGCAGCTTAAGTTATGGAGCTTTCTTT. It encodes CASSLSYGAFF.

The rearrangement links TRBV6-6 to TRBJ2-7; TRBD2 agrees at 8 bases. Germline V CDR1 and CDR2: MNHNY, SVGAGI (reference sequence). This CDR3 spans 15 amino acids. V shed 7 bases, J shed 6 bases, and the junction held 14 bases outside the gene matches. The CDR3 region has the DNA TGTGCCAGCACTCCAACCGTTAGCGGGGCCCGCGAGCAGTACTTC. It is translated as CASTPTVSGAREQYF.

This chain connects TRBV7-9 to TRBJ2-2; D may be TRBD2 (5 bases). Germline assignment: CDR1 SEHNR and CDR2 FQNEAQ (reference sequence). The V end lost 0 bases, the J end lost 6 bases, and 17 bases lay between the germline ends. This CDR3 spans 17 amino acids. The CDR3 DNA follows: TGTGCCAGCAGCTTAGCTCAGGATTATCGGGGTGCCGGGGAGCTGTTTTTT. Encoded protein: CASSLAQDYRGAGELFF.

J is TRBJ2-1 and V is TRBV5-6; D is uncertain. There are 12 residues in the CDR3. The germline V gene has CDR1 SGHDT and CDR2 YYEEEE. The V end was cut by 7 bases, the J end by 12 bases, with 17 bases between. CDR3 protein: CASGVQADGQFF. The DNA for the CDR3 is TGTGCCAGCGGCGTTCAAGCCGATGGGCAGTTCTTC. Full variable domain (outside the CDR3, taken from reference TRBV5-6 and TRBJ2-1): DAGVTQSPTHLIKTRGQQVTLRCSPKSGHDTVSWYQQALGQGPQFIFQYYEEEERQRGNFPDRFSGHQFPNYSSELNVNALLLGDSALYLCASGVQADGQFFGPGTRLTVL.

This clone occurred once. CDR3 residues: CASSITALDEQYF. CDR3 bases: TGTGCCAGTAGTATAACAGCTTTGGACGAGCAGTACTTC. The V gene is TRBV19, the J gene TRBJ2-7; D not certain. The V gene's germline CDR1 is LNHDA and CDR2 SQIVND (reference sequence). The length of the CDR3 is 13 residues. Trimming took 2 bases from V and 5 from J, leaving 10 bases between them.

The rearrangement joins TRBV6-4 to TRBJ1-2; D remains unclear. Germline V gives CDR1 MRHNA, CDR2 SNTAGT. The CDR3 extends over 13 amino acids. V shed 3 bases and J shed 5 bases, with 10 bases lying between them. The CDR3 nucleotides read TGTGCCAGCAGTGAAAGGCCCGAGTATGGCTACACCTTC. Amino acid sequence: CASSERPEYGYTF.

This clone was observed a few times. This chain joins TRBV14 and TRBJ2-1; the D gene could be TRBD1 or TRBD2 (5 bases each). Germline CDR1 and CDR2: SGHDN and FVKESK. V lost 2 bases, J lost 14 bases, and 10 bases lay in between. The length of the CDR3 is 11 residues. CDR3 in amino acids: CASSQRGEEFF. For the CDR3, the DNA is TGTGCCAGCAGCCAAAGGGGAGAAGAGTTCTTC.

This chain links TRBV29-1 with TRBJ2-7; 9 positions agree with TRBD1. Looked up from germline, CDR1 is SQVTM and CDR2 is ANQGSEA. V lost 4 bases and J lost 2; bases outside the gene matches: 12. This CDR3 has 16 residues. The CDR3 DNA reads as TGCAGCGTTGCGGGAACAGGGGGCACTGGGGCCTACGAGCAGTACTTC. This translates into CSVAGTGGTGAYEQYF.

The chain recombines TRBV2 with TRBJ1-5; 7 bases agree with TRBD1. The CDR3 is 15 residues long. Trimming removed 5 bases from V and 3 bases from J; junction bases left unmatched: 7. In germline, CDR1 is SNHLY, CDR2 FYNNEI. The CDR3 bases are TGTGCCAGCAGTACCGGCGGGACAGTCAATCAGCCCCAGCATTTT. The encoded protein is CASSTGGTVNQPQHF.

This clone was seen just once. The chain employs TRBV10-1 and TRBJ2-3, with D perhaps matching TRBD1 (7 bases). CDR3 length: 13 residues. Germline V lookup: CDR1 WNHNN, CDR2 SYGVQD (reference sequence). The V and J ends lost 6 bases and 4 bases respectively, with 11 bases between them. DNA for the CDR3: TGCGCCAGCAGGACAGGGAGGTCAGATACGCAGTATTTT. Amino acids: CASRTGRSDTQYF.

The V gene is TRBV4-1, the J gene TRBJ2-3, with D maybe TRBD2 (6 bases). CDR3 size: 17 residues. With 7 bases removed from V and 2 bases from J, the gap between germline ends came to 22 bases. Germline V lookup: CDR1 MGHRA, CDR2 YSYEKL. DNA for the CDR3: TGCGCCAGCACAGCCCACCCAAGTGGGGGGACCACAGATACGCAGTATTTT. Its protein is CASTAHPSGGTTDTQYF.

The chain couples TRBV7-2 to TRBJ1-4; D remains ambiguous. The CDR3 has 14 residues. The germline gives CDR1 SGHTA, CDR2 FQGNSA. Trimming took 5 bases from V and 2 from J, leaving 9 bases between them. The CDR3 protein is CASSGVWTNEKLFF. The CDR3 DNA follows: TGTGCCAGCAGCGGGGTCTGGACTAATGAAAAACTGTTTTTT.

The chain employs TRBV7-1 and TRBJ2-7, with D possibly TRBD2 on 5 matching bases. TRBV7-1 is an ORF, with its function uncertain. V dropped 3 bases and J dropped 5 bases, with 17 bases sitting between them. This CDR3 contains 15 residues. The CDR3 DNA sequence: TGTGCCAGCAGCTCCGACGGGGTGCTGGGTAACGAGCAGTACTTC. As protein: CASSSDGVLGNEQYF.

This clone showed up just a few times. The DNA is left out, because the CDR3 cannot be placed on it with certainty; the CDR3 is given as TCRdb lists it. This chain uses TRBV6-6 with TRBJ2-1; TRBD1 was called by the table and not checked on the DNA. Ends included, the CDR3 has 15 residues. Germline loops: CDR1 MNHNY, CDR2 SVGAGI (reference sequence). The CDR3 sequence: CASSSSDRAPNEQFF.